A single sample is the source of the 29 T cell receptor beta chains below, sequenced in a study of blood T cell repertoires in COVID-19. Produced via immunoSEQ multiplex PCR; TCRdb's table is partial and in-frame only. Of 240,000 or so clones listed, around four fifths are singletons. Sequenced: peripheral blood. Receptors originate from a man aged 30-40 years who had recovered from COVID-19.

This clone was seen a handful of times. The chain has TRBV2 and TRBJ1-6, with 9 nucleotides matching TRBD1. This CDR3 has 13 amino acids. V dropped 10 bases and J dropped 10; count of bases not matched to a gene: 8. CDR1 is SNHLY and CDR2 is FYNNEI in the germline V gene. The CDR3 is CATRDRVRSPLHF. The CDR3 DNA reads TGTGCCACCCGGGACAGGGTACGATCACCCCTCCACTTT.

The chain recombines TRBV2 with TRBJ2-7; 8 nucleotides align to TRBD1. Germline lookup yields CDR1 SNHLY and CDR2 FYNNEI. Germline trimming cut 10 bases from V and 3 bases from J; bases unmatched to any gene: 11. This CDR3 contains 14 residues. Written as DNA, the CDR3 is TGTGCCACGCAGGTCAGGGGGCCGTACTACGAGCAGTACTTC. Protein: CATQVRGPYYEQYF.

This clone came up a few times. The CDR3 nucleotides read TGTGCCAGCAGCCAAGATTATGCGGGGGGAGACACCGGGGAGCTGTTTTTT. Translating gives CASSQDYAGGDTGELFF. The chain carries TRBV4-2 and TRBJ2-2, with 8 bases identical to TRBD2. CDR3 length: 17 amino acids. CDR1 is LGHNA, CDR2 YNFKEQ, per germline. After removal of 0 bases from V and 3 bases from J, the junction contained 6 bases not matched to a gene.

V gene TRBV5-1 combines with J gene TRBJ1-2; weak D call: TRBD1 (6 bases). V was cut by 0 bases and J by 8 bases, with 14 bases left in between. Germline CDR1 SGHRS, CDR2 YFSETQ. The CDR3 runs to 14 residues. The CDR3 protein is CASSLAQGRRGYTF. CDR3 nucleotides: TGCGCCAGCAGCTTGGCACAGGGACGCCGCGGCTACACCTTC.

Only a few counts were recorded for this clone. The chain couples TRBV11-2 to TRBJ2-7; tentative D call: TRBD1 (6 bases). The V gene's germline CDR1 is SGHAT and CDR2 FQNNGV. Trimming took off 5 bases at V and 6 bases at J, with 14 bases between the two ends. The CDR3 is made up of 13 amino acids. Here the CDR3 reads CASSRGTPREQYV. The CDR3 nucleotides are TGTGCCAGCAGCAGAGGGACACCGCGCGAGCAGTACGTC.

J is TRBJ1-2 and V is TRBV3-1 (or the pseudogene TRBV3-2); D gene ambiguous. The CDR3 is 14 residues long. The germline V gene encodes CDR1 LGHDT and CDR2 YNNKEL (reference sequence). Trimming took 3 bases from V and 0 from J, leaving 8 bases between them. For the CDR3, the DNA is TGTGCCAGCAGCCAGTCTAGTGCTAACTATGGCTACACCTTC. Translating it yields CASSQSSANYGYTF.

This chain links TRBV9 with TRBJ1-6, with D possibly TRBD1 on 6 matching bases. The germline CDR1 and CDR2 sequences are SGDLS and YYNGEE. This CDR3 comprises 15 residues. V dropped 4 bases and J dropped 8 bases, with 16 bases sitting between them. CDR3 in amino acids: CASSLAGAGDSPLHF. CDR3 sequence (DNA): TGTGCCAGCAGCCTCGCCGGGGCAGGGGATTCACCCCTCCACTTT.

This clone turned up a few times. J is TRBJ1-5 and V is TRBV10-2; 7 bases line up with TRBD1. Germline CDR1 is WSHSY and CDR2 is SAAADI. The V gene end was trimmed by 2 bases and the J gene end by 5 bases; junction bases not matched to a gene: 0. This CDR3 region has 13 residues. This chain's CDR3 is CASSEQGDQPQHF. As DNA, the CDR3 is TGCGCCAGCAGTGAGCAGGGGGATCAGCCCCAGCATTTT.

This chain joins TRBV7-8 and TRBJ2-2; 8 positions match TRBD1. The CDR3 has 15 residues. Germline CDR1 and CDR2: SGHVS and FQNEAQ. V trimming: 3 bases; J trimming: 3 bases; junction bases outside the gene matches: 3. This CDR3 reads CASSFGQGDTGELFF. CDR3 in DNA: TGTGCCAGCAGCTTTGGACAGGGTGACACCGGGGAGCTGTTTTTT.

The chain combines TRBV19 with TRBJ1-5, with a tentative D call TRBD1 (5 bases). Trimming removed 6 bases at V and 9 bases at J, with 12 bases between. CDR3 size: 12 residues. Germline lookup yields CDR1 LNHDA and CDR2 SQIVND (reference sequence). Here the CDR3 reads CASSPGGGPQHF. CDR3 nucleotide sequence: TGTGCCAGTAGCCCCGGGGGGGGGCCCCAGCATTTT. The complete variable domain, with remaining parts taken from reference TRBV19 and TRBJ1-5, reads DGGITQSPKYLFRKEGQNVTLSCEQNLNHDAMYWYRQDPGQGLRLIYYSQIVNDFQKGDIAEGYSVSREKKESFPLTVTSAQKNPTAFYLCASSPGGGPQHFGDGTRLSIL.

This clone was observed a handful of times. This rearrangement joins TRBV27 to TRBJ2-3; TRBD1 matches 11 bases. There are 15 residues in the CDR3. From germline, CDR1 is MNHEY and CDR2 SMNVEV (reference sequence). Trimming at V came to 6 bases and at J to 4 bases, leaving 6 bases not matched to a gene. CDR3 DNA sequence: TGTGCCAGCAGCTACGGACAGGGGGCGGCAGATACGCAGTATTTT. Translated: CASSYGQGAADTQYF.

The rearrangement links TRBV19 to TRBJ1-2, with TRBD1 as a possible D gene (6 bases). Germline-derived CDR1 and CDR2 are LNHDA and SQIVND (reference sequence). Trimming removed 4 bases at V and 7 bases at J, with 16 bases between. The CDR3 consists of 14 residues. In DNA, the CDR3 is TGTGCCAGTAGTAGTGGGGGCGCGGGAGCTGGCTACACCTTC. Protein product: CASSSGGAGAGYTF. The full variable domain, in which reference TRBV19 and TRBJ1-2 provide the parts outside the CDR3, is DGGITQSPKYLFRKEGQNVTLSCEQNLNHDAMYWYRQDPGQGLRLIYYSQIVNDFQKGDIAEGYSVSREKKESFPLTVTSAQKNPTAFYLCASSSGGAGAGYTFGSGTRLTVV.

This clone showed up many times. The gene calls are TRBV18 and TRBJ1-2; TRBD1 might be the D (5 bases). CDR1 is KGHSH, CDR2 LQKENI, per germline. The CDR3 has 12 amino acids. V dropped 4 bases and J dropped 3 bases, with 6 bases sitting between them. CDR3 nucleotides: TGTGCCAGCTCACAACAGGACTATGGCTACACCTTC. Protein product: CASSQQDYGYTF. Drawing the rest from reference TRBV18 and TRBJ1-2, the complete variable domain is NAGVMQNPRHLVRRRGQEARLRCSPMKGHSHVYWYRQLPEEGLKFMVYLQKENIIDESGMPKERFSAEFPKEGPSILRIQQVVRGDSAAYFCASSQQDYGYTFGSGTRLTVV.

The gene calls are TRBV4-1 and TRBJ2-7; D is possibly TRBD1 (6 bases). The CDR3 has 13 residues. V was shortened by 0 bases and J by 5 bases, with 8 bases between the two germline ends. Germline V gives CDR1 MGHRA, CDR2 YSYEKL. The CDR3 loop reads CASSQDRGHEQYF. The CDR3 nucleotides are TGCGCCAGCAGCCAAGACAGGGGCCACGAGCAGTACTTC.

The chain joins TRBV7-3 to TRBJ2-3, with D tentatively TRBD2 (5 bases). The CDR3 totals 14 residues. Trimming left V 4 bases short and J 2 bases short, with 10 bases between. From germline, CDR1 is SGHTA and CDR2 FQGTGA. CDR3 protein: CASSSHSATDTQYF. CDR3 coding DNA: TGTGCCAGCAGCTCCCATAGCGCCACAGATACGCAGTATTTT.

The chain joins TRBV28 to TRBJ2-5; D perhaps matches TRBD2 (5 bases). CDR1 is MDHEN and CDR2 is SYDVKM in the germline V gene. This CDR3 comprises 13 residues. V was cut by 3 bases and J by 5 bases, with 10 bases left in between. The CDR3 nucleotides read TGTGCCAGCAGTTTTGCGGGTTCGGAGACCCAGTACTTC. This codes for CASSFAGSETQYF.

The chain recombines TRBV6-5 with TRBJ2-2; D perhaps matches TRBD1 (5 bases). Germline V gene lookup returns CDR1 MNHEY and CDR2 SVGAGI. V dropped 6 bases and J dropped 4 bases, with 9 bases sitting between them. This CDR3 is built from 13 residues. The CDR3 protein is CASRLDSTGELFF. CDR3 nucleotides: TGTGCCAGCAGACTCGACAGCACCGGGGAGCTGTTTTTT.

This sequence joins TRBV5-6 and TRBJ2-3; no clear D gene. Germline V gives CDR1 SGHDT, CDR2 YYEEEE. This CDR3 has 14 amino acids. Trimming removed 3 bases at V and 1 base at J, with 9 bases between. CDR3 sequence reads: CASSYQQGTDTQYF. The DNA for the CDR3 is TGTGCCAGCAGCTACCAGCAGGGCACAGATACGCAGTATTTT.

V and J are TRBV6-4 and TRBJ2-3; the D gene is possibly TRBD2 (5 bases). The CDR3 runs 13 residues. Trimming took 2 bases from V and 8 from J, leaving 11 bases between them. Per the germline V gene, CDR1 is MRHNA and CDR2 is SNTAGT. The CDR3 sequence is CASSDGSWGTQYF. As DNA, the CDR3 is TGTGCCAGCAGTGACGGGAGTTGGGGTACGCAGTATTTT.

This clone was detected only once. The V and J genes are TRBV19 and TRBJ1-2; D might be TRBD1 (6 bases). The CDR3 is 14 amino acids. Trimming removed 4 bases from V and 3 bases from J, with 12 bases in between. CDR1 and CDR2 from the germline V gene are LNHDA and SQIVND (reference sequence). In DNA, the CDR3 is TGTGCCAGTAGTAGGGACACGAGATACTATGGCTACACCTTC. Encoded protein: CASSRDTRYYGYTF.

The rearrangement links TRBV11-2 to TRBJ1-1; 7 bases match TRBD1. The CDR3 has 15 residues. The germline gives CDR1 SGHAT, CDR2 FQNNGV. The trim removed 5 bases at V and 1 base at J, leaving 7 bases unmatched. CDR3 nucleotide sequence: TGTGCCAGCAGCGTTCGCGGACAGGCGAACACTGAAGCTTTCTTT. Translated, it gives CASSVRGQANTEAFF.

The gene calls are TRBV11-2 and TRBJ1-3, with a tentative D call TRBD1 (5 bases). Trimming left V 1 base short and J 4 bases short, with 11 bases between. CDR1 and CDR2 (germline): SGHAT, FQNNGV. The CDR3 covers 15 residues. CDR3 region: CASSLGRVAGNTIYF. The DNA for the CDR3 is TGTGCCAGCAGCTTAGGCAGGGTGGCGGGAAACACCATATATTTT.

The chain links TRBV9 to TRBJ1-4; 11 nucleotides agree with TRBD1. Germline V gene data show CDR1 as SGDLS and CDR2 as YYNGEE. The CDR3 spans 16 residues. The V and J ends lost 4 bases and 7 bases, in that order; junction bases with no gene match: 9. The CDR3 loop reads CASSQRTGGEGEKLFF. CDR3 sequence (DNA): TGTGCCAGCAGCCAGCGGACAGGGGGCGAGGGTGAAAAACTGTTTTTT.

This rearrangement joins TRBV18 to TRBJ2-1; 8 nucleotides agree with TRBD1. The CDR3 spans 15 residues. Per germline, CDR1 KGHSH and CDR2 LQKENI. With 3 bases clipped from V and 2 bases from J, the junction kept 3 bases outside the gene matches. The CDR3: CASSPTGQAYNEQFF. The CDR3 DNA reads TGTGCCAGCTCACCGACGGGACAGGCCTACAATGAGCAGTTCTTC.

A single count supports this clone. The same CDR3 can be traced to other DNA sequences in this sample. V and J are TRBV2 and TRBJ2-2; 12 bases are shared with TRBD1. CDR3 length: 15 amino acids. Germline V gene sequence: CDR1 SNHLY, CDR2 FYNNEI. Trimming at V came to 7 bases and at J to 6 bases, leaving 6 bases not matched to a gene. The CDR3 region is CASTRDRGRAGELFF. The CDR3 nucleotides are TGTGCCAGCACAAGGGACAGGGGGCGAGCCGGGGAGCTGTTTTTT.

This clone was detected ten times or more. CDR3 sequence: CSVQKGWGTTQGTQYF. CDR3 coding DNA: TGCAGCGTCCAAAAGGGGTGGGGGACGACACAGGGTACGCAGTATTTT. The V call is TRBV29-1, the J call TRBJ2-3, with a tentative D call TRBD1 (6 bases). Trimming removed 6 bases at V and 8 bases at J, with 27 bases between. The CDR3 has 16 residues. The germline V gene encodes CDR1 SQVTM and CDR2 ANQGSEA.

Only a few counts were recorded for this clone. The chain carries TRBV27 and TRBJ2-3, with 10 nucleotides matching TRBD2. The CDR3 extends over 16 amino acids. With 2 bases clipped from V and 3 bases from J, the junction kept 5 bases outside the gene matches. CDR1 is MNHEY, CDR2 SMNVEV, per germline (reference sequence). The CDR3 reads CASSLKTSGLTDTQYF. DNA for the CDR3: TGTGCCAGCAGTTTAAAGACTAGCGGGTTGACAGATACGCAGTATTTT.

V and J are TRBV5-1 and TRBJ2-5; 8 nucleotides match TRBD2. CDR3 length: 15 residues. Trimming at V came to 4 bases and at J to 0 bases, leaving 5 bases not matched to a gene. Germline loops: CDR1 SGHRS, CDR2 YFSETQ. CDR3 in DNA: TGCGCCAGCAGCCTGGGCGGGGGGCACCAAGAGACCCAGTACTTC. Amino acids: CASSLGGGHQETQYF.

The chain has TRBV28 and TRBJ1-1; maybe TRBD1 (6 bases). The CDR3 spans 14 residues. V was pared by 3 bases and J by 5 bases, with 13 bases between. Germline V lookup: CDR1 MDHEN, CDR2 SYDVKM. CDR3 region: CASSLGGAVTEAFF. In DNA form, the CDR3 reads TGTGCCAGCAGTTTGGGGGGGGCGGTGACTGAAGCTTTCTTT.